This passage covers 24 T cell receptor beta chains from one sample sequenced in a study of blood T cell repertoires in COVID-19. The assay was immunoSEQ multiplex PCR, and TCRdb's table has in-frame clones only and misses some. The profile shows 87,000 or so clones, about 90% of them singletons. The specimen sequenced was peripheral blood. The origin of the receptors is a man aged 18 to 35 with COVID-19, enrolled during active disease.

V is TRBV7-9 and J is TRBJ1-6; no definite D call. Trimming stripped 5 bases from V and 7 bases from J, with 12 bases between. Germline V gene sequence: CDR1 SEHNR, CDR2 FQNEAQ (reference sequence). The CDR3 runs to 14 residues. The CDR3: CASSQTRGNSPLHF. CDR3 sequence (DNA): TGTGCCAGCAGCCAAACCCGGGGAAATTCACCCCTCCACTTT. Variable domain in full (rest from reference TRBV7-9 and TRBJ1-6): DTGVSQNPRHKITKRGQNVTFRCDPISEHNRLYWYRQTLGQGPEFLTYFQNEAQLEKSRLLSDRFSAERPKGSFSTLEIQRTEQGDSAMYLCASSQTRGNSPLHFGNGTRLTVT.

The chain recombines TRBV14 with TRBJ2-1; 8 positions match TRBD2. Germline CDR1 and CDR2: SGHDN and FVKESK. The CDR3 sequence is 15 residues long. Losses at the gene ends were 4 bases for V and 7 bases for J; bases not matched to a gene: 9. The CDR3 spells CASSPRWVAGNEQFF. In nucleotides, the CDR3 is TGTGCCAGCAGCCCGCGTTGGGTAGCGGGGAATGAGCAGTTCTTC.

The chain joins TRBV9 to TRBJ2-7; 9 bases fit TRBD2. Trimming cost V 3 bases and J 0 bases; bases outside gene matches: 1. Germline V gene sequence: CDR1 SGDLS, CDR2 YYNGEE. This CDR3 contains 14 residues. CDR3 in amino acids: CASSASGTSYEQYF. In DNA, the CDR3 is TGTGCCAGCAGCGCTAGCGGGACCTCCTACGAGCAGTACTTC.

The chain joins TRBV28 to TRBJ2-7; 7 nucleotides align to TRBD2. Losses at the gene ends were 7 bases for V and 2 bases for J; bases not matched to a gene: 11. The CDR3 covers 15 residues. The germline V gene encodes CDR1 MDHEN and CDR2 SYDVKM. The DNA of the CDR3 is TGTGCCAGCACCACCGCCTGGGGGGGTCCCTACGAGCAGTACTTC. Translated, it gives CASTTAWGGPYEQYF.

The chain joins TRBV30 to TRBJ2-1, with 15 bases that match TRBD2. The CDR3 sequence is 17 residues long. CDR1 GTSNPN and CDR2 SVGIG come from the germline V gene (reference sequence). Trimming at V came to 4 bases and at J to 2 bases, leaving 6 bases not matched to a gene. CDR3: CAWTRTSGRAPYNEQFF. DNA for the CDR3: TGTGCCTGGACCCGGACTAGCGGGAGGGCCCCCTACAATGAGCAGTTCTTC.

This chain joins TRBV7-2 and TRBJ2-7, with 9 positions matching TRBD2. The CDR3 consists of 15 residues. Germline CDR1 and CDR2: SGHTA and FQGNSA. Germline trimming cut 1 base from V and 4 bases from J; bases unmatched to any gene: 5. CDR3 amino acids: CASSLEAGGRYEQYF. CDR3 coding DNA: TGTGCCAGCAGCTTAGAAGCGGGAGGTAGATACGAGCAGTACTTC.

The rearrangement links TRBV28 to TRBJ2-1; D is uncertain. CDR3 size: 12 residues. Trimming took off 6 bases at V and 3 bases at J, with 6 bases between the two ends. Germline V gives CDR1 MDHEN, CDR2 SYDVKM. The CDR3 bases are TGTGCCAGCAGCTTTAGCTACAATGAGCAGTTCTTC. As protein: CASSFSYNEQFF.

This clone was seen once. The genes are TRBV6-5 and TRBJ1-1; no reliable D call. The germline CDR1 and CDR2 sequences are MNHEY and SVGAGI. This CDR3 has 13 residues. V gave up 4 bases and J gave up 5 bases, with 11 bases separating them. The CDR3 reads CASSSPAGTEAFF. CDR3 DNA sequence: TGTGCCAGCAGTTCACCGGCGGGAACTGAAGCTTTCTTT.

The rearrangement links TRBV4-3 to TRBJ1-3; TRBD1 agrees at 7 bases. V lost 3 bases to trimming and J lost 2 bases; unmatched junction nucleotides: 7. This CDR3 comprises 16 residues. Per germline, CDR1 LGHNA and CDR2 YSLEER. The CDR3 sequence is CASSQGEGAAGNTIYF. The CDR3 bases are TGCGCCAGCAGCCAGGGTGAGGGGGCGGCTGGAAACACCATATATTTT.

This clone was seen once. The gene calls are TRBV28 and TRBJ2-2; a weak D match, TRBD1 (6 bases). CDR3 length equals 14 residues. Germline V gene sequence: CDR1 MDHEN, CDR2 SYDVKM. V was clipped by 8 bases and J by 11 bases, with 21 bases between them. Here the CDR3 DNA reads TGTGCCAGCCTTACAGGGTCAGTGTTGCCCGAGCTGTTTTTT. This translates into CASLTGSVLPELFF.

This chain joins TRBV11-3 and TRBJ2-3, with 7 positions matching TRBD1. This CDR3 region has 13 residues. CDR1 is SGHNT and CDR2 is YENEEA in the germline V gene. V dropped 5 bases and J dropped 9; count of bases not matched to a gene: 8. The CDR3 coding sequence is TGTGCCAGCAGCGTCGAACAGGGGAAGACGCAGTATTTT. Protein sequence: CASSVEQGKTQYF.

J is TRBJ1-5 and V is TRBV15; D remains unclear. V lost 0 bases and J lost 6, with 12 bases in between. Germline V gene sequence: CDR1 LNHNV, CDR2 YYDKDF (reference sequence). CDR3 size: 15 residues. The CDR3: CATSRERAASQPQHF. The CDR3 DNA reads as TGTGCCACCAGCAGAGAGAGGGCAGCAAGTCAGCCCCAGCATTTT.

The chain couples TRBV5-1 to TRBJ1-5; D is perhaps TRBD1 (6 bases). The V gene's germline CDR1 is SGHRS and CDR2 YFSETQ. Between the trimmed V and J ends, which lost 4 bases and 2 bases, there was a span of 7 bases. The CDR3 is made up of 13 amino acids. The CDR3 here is CASSRTGNQPQHF. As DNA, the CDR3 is TGCGCCAGCAGCAGGACAGGCAATCAGCCCCAGCATTTT.

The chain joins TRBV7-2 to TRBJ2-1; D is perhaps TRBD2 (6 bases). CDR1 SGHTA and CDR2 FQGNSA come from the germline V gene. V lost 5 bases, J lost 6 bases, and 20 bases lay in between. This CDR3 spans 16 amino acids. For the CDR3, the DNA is TGTGCCAGCAGCCAAGCTCCGGGACTTGATCCCAATGAGCAGTTCTTC. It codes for CASSQAPGLDPNEQFF.

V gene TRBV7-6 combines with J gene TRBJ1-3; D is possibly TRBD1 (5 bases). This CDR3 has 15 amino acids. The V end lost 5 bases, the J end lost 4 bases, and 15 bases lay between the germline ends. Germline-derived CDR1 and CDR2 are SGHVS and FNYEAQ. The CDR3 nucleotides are TGTGCCAGCAGCATCCAGGGAAGCCTCGGAAACACCATATATTTT. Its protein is CASSIQGSLGNTIYF.

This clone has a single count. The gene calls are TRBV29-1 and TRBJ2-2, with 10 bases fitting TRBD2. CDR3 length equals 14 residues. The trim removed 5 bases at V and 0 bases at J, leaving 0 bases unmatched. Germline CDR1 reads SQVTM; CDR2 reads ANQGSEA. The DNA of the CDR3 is TGCAGCGTTACTAGCGGGACGAACACCGGGGAGCTGTTTTTT. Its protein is CSVTSGTNTGELFF.

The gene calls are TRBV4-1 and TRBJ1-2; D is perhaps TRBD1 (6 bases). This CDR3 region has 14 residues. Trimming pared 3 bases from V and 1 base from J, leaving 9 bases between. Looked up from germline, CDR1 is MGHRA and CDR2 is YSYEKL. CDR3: CASSQDSLNYGYTF. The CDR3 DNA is TGCGCCAGCAGCCAGGACAGCCTTAACTATGGCTACACCTTC.

The DNA of the CDR3 is TGTGCCAGCAGCTCGGACAGATTTAACACTGAAGCTTTCTTT. Protein product: CASSSDRFNTEAFF. The chain links TRBV7-2 to TRBJ1-1; possible D gene TRBD1, 6 bases. Germline CDR1 is SGHTA and CDR2 is FQGNSA. The ends were cut back, 4 bases at V and 2 bases at J, with 11 bases in the middle. The CDR3 has 14 residues. The whole variable domain, filled in from reference TRBV7-2 and TRBJ1-1, reads GAGVSQSPSNKVTEKGKDVELRCDPISGHTALYWYRQSLGQGLEFLIYFQGNSAPDKSGLPSDRFSAERTGGSVSTLTIQRTQQEDSAVYLCASSSDRFNTEAFFGQGTRLTVV.

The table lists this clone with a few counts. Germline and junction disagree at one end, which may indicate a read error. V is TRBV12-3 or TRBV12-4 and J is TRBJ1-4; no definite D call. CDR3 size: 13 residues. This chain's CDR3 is CASSPTGSEKLLF. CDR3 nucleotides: TGTGCCAGCAGTCCTACCGGGTCTGAAAAACTGCTTTTT.

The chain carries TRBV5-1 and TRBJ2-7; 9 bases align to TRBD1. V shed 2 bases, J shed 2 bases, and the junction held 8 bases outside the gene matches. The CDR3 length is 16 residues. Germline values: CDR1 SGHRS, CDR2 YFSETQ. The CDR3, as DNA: TGCGCCAGCAGCTTCGGATGGACAGGGGCGGCCTACGAGCAGTACTTC. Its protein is CASSFGWTGAAYEQYF.

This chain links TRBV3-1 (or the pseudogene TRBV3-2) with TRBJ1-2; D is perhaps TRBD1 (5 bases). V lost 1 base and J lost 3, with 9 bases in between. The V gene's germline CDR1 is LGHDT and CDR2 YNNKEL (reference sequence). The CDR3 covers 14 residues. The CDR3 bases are TGTGCCAGCAGCCAAGGTGAAGGGGACTATGGCTACACCTTC. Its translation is CASSQGEGDYGYTF.

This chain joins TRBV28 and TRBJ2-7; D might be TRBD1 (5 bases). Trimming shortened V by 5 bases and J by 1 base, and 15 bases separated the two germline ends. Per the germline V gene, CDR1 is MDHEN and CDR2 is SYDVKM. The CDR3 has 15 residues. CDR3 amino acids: CASSQGPRASYEQYF. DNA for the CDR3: TGTGCCAGCAGTCAAGGGCCCAGGGCATCCTACGAGCAGTACTTC.

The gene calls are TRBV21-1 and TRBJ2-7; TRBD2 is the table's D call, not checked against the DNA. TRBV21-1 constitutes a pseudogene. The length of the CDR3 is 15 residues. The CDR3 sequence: CASSKVRGRAYEQYF. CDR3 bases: TGTGCCAGCAGCAAAGTCCGGGGAAGGGCCTACGAGCAGTACTTC.

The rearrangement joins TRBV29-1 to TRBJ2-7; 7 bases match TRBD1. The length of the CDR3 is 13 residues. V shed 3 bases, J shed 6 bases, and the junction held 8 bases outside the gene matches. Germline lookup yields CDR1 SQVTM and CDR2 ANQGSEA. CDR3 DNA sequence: TGCAGCGTTGAGGCCACAGGGGCCGGCGAGCAGTACTTC. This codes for CSVEATGAGEQYF.